The 13 T cell receptor beta chains reported below all come from one sample, sequenced in a study of blood T cell repertoires in COVID-19. The assay was immunoSEQ multiplex PCR, and TCRdb's table has in-frame clones only and misses some. The data show some 100,000 clones, almost 85% seen once. The material sequenced was peripheral blood. These receptors came from a man aged 50 to 60 with active or convalescent COVID-19.

In DNA form, the CDR3 reads TGTGCCATCAGTGAGGCCGGGACAGCTATCTACAATGAGCAGTTCTTC. It is translated as CAISEAGTAIYNEQFF. The chain combines TRBV10-3 with TRBJ2-1, with 7 bases identical to TRBD1. After removal of 2 bases from V and 3 bases from J, the junction contained 7 bases not matched to a gene. There are 16 residues in the CDR3. Germline CDR1 reads ENHRY; CDR2 reads SYGVKD.

The chain uses TRBV3-1 (or the pseudogene TRBV3-2) and TRBJ2-1; D is perhaps TRBD1 (6 bases). Trimming took 1 base from V and 4 from J, leaving 11 bases between them. The CDR3 runs to 15 residues. Per germline, CDR1 LGHDT and CDR2 YNNKEL (reference sequence). The CDR3 region is CASSQAGVYYNEQFF. The CDR3 DNA reads as TGTGCCAGCAGCCAAGCAGGGGTGTATTACAATGAGCAGTTCTTC.

This clone was counted only a few times. V usage is TRBV27 and J usage is TRBJ1-6, with 9 bases matching TRBD1. The V gene end was trimmed by 4 bases and the J gene end by 11 bases; junction bases not matched to a gene: 6. The CDR3 contains 14 residues. Germline V gene sequence: CDR1 MNHEY, CDR2 SMNVEV (reference sequence). The chain's CDR3 is CASSYSGTGPPLHF. For the CDR3, the DNA is TGTGCCAGCAGTTACTCCGGGACAGGGCCACCCCTCCACTTT.

The chain employs TRBV28 and TRBJ1-5; no reliable D call. The germline CDR1 and CDR2 sequences are MDHEN and SYDVKM. This CDR3 spans 14 amino acids. Trimming took off 3 bases at V and 3 bases at J, with 9 bases between the two ends. CDR3 loop: CASSFQTANQPQHF. The CDR3 DNA reads as TGTGCCAGCAGTTTTCAAACAGCCAATCAGCCCCAGCATTTT.

The gene calls are TRBV12-3 or TRBV12-4 and TRBJ2-7, with D tentatively TRBD2 (5 bases). The CDR3 covers 12 residues. V was clipped by 3 bases and J by 5 bases, with 8 bases between them. The CDR3: CASSFEGHEQYV. The CDR3 bases are TGTGCCAGCAGTTTCGAGGGTCACGAGCAGTACGTC.

The rearrangement uses TRBV6-5 and TRBJ2-1; 9 bases agree with TRBD2. Germline CDR1 reads MNHEY; CDR2 reads SVGAGI. V lost 2 bases to trimming and J lost 9 bases; unmatched junction nucleotides: 5. The CDR3 covers 14 residues. The chain's CDR3 is CASSYGGGAREQFF. The CDR3 coding sequence is TGTGCCAGCAGTTACGGCGGGGGGGCACGTGAGCAGTTCTTC.

This chain connects TRBV13 to TRBJ1-4; 7 nucleotides align to TRBD1. CDR1 and CDR2 (germline): PRHDT, FYEKMQ (reference sequence). J gave up 11 bases and V 5 bases, and 8 bases lay outside the gene matches. The CDR3 consists of 13 residues. In nucleotides, the CDR3 is TGTGCCAGCAGCCCCCGCGACAGGGAGAAACTGTTTTTT. Residues: CASSPRDREKLFF.

The chain links TRBV11-2 to TRBJ2-3; 8 positions agree with TRBD2. This CDR3 region has 15 residues. V was clipped by 7 bases and J by 0 bases; unmatched bases: 6. Germline V lookup: CDR1 SGHAT, CDR2 FQNNGV. The CDR3 DNA follows: TGTGCCAGCAAGCCAACTAGCGGCAGCACAGATACGCAGTATTTT. This gives the protein CASKPTSGSTDTQYF.

The chain links TRBV30 to TRBJ2-5, with 13 bases lining up with TRBD2. J gave up 7 bases and V 6 bases, and 14 bases lay outside the gene matches. Per germline, CDR1 GTSNPN and CDR2 SVGIG (reference sequence). CDR3 length equals 16 residues. CDR3 bases: TGTGCCTGTAAATTTGGGACTAGCGGGGTCCTGGGGACCCAGTACTTC. It yields the protein CACKFGTSGVLGTQYF.

This chain's CDR3 is CASSHSGGAYEQYF. The DNA for the CDR3 is TGTGCCAGCAGTCATAGCGGGGGGGCATACGAGCAGTACTTC. The chain is built from TRBV6-6 and TRBJ2-7; 11 positions agree with TRBD2. Germline V gives CDR1 MNHNY, CDR2 SVGAGI (reference sequence). CDR3 length: 14 amino acids. V trimming: 5 bases; J trimming: 4 bases; junction bases outside the gene matches: 4.

The V and J genes are TRBV12-3 or TRBV12-4 and TRBJ2-3; D is unresolved. Trimming left V 5 bases short and J 7 bases short, with 10 bases between. The CDR3 has 12 residues. The CDR3 nucleotides are TGTGCCAGCAGTCCTAGGATTTATACGCAGTATTTT. This encodes CASSPRIYTQYF.

A few counts support this clone. At the DNA level, this CDR3 is encoded by other sequences in the same sample as well. The chain joins TRBV12-3 or TRBV12-4 to TRBJ1-4; the D is unclear. The V gene lost 3 bases and the J gene lost 7 bases, with 6 bases spanning the gap. CDR3 length: 12 amino acids. Here the CDR3 reads CASSFSSEKLFF. DNA for the CDR3: TGTGCCAGCAGTTTCTCTAGTGAAAAACTGTTTTTT.

The CDR3 here is CASSQDGQGWSGYTF. The CDR3 DNA reads as TGCGCCAGCAGCCAAGATGGGCAGGGTTGGAGTGGCTACACCTTC. V usage is TRBV4-1 and J usage is TRBJ1-2, with a tentative D call TRBD1 (5 bases). The germline V gene has CDR1 MGHRA and CDR2 YSYEKL. Between the trimmed V and J ends, which lost 0 bases and 7 bases, there was a span of 15 bases. CDR3 length: 15 amino acids.